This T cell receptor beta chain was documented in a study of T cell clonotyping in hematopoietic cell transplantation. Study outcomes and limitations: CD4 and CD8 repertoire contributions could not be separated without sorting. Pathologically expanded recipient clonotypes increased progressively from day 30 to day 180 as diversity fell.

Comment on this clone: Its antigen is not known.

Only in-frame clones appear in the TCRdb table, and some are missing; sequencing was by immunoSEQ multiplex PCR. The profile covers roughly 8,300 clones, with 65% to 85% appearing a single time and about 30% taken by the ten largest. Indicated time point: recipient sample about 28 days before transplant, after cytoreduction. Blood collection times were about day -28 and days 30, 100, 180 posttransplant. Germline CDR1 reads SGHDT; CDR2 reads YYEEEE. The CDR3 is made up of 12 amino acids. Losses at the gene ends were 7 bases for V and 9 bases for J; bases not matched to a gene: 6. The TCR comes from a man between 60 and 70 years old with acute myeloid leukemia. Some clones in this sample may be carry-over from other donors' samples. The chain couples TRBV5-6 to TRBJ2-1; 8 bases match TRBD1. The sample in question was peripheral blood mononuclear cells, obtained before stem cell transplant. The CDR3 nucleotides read TGTGCCAGCGCGGACAGGGCGGGTGAGCAGTTCTTC. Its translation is CASADRAGEQFF. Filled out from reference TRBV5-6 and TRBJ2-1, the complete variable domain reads DAGVTQSPTHLIKTRGQQVTLRCSPKSGHDTVSWYQQALGQGPQFIFQYYEEEERQRGNFPDRFSGHQFPNYSSELNVNALLLGDSALYLCASADRAGEQFFGPGTRLTVL.